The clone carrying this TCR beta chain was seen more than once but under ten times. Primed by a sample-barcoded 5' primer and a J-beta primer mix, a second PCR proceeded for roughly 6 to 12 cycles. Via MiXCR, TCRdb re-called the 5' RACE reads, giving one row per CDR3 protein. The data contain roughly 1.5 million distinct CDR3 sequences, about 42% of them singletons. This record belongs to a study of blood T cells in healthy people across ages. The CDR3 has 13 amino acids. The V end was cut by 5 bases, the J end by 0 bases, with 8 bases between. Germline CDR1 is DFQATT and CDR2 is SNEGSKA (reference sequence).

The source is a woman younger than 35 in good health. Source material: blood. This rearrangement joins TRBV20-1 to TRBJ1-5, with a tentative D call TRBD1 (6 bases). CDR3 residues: CSARTASNQPQHF. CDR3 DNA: TGCAGTGCTCGGACAGCTAGCAATCAGCCCCAGCATTTT.